The entry that follows covers one TCR beta chain sequence. The sample belongs to a study of CD8+ T cells in alopecia areata. The CDR3 runs 14 residues. Germline CDR1 reads MNHEY; CDR2 reads SVGAGI. V lost 1 base and J 3 bases, leaving 8 bases between the germline ends. Treatment defined: oral pan-JAK inhibitor, 5-10 mg twice daily. Investigators isolated RNA and reverse transcribed it into cDNA to act as the sequencing template. Clones were sequenced by immunoSEQ multiplex PCR, and TCRdb holds only the in-frame ones, with some missing. Altogether 150,000 or so clones are present, 45% to 60% being singletons, with the ten largest covering about a sixth.

V and J are TRBV6-5 and TRBJ2-3; D is possibly TRBD2 (6 bases). This specimen was CD8+ T cells sorted from blood, taken at week 4, from a patient treated with tofacitinib. This clonotype originated in a human donor with alopecia areata. The CDR3 region has the DNA TGTGCCAGCAGTTACTGGGGGGATACAGATACGCAGTATTTT. It codes for CASSYWGDTDTQYF.